A single sample is the source of the 15 T cell receptor beta chains below, sequenced in a study of beta chain features in type 1 diabetes. The isolated RNA, all of it, was reverse transcribed, so expressed TCRB transcripts were what got sequenced. Profiled with immunoSEQ multiplex PCR; TCRdb holds only in-frame clones, not every one. The table has 250,000 or so clones, around a quarter seen once. The sequenced sample was central memory CD4+ T cells from blood. These receptors were obtained from a man younger than 40 in good health.

This clone was seen a few times. This chain connects TRBV20-1 to TRBJ1-1; D uncertain. Germline-derived CDR1 and CDR2 are DFQATT and SNEGSKA (reference sequence). V was trimmed by 5 bases and J by 8 bases, leaving 3 bases between them. The CDR3 is 8 amino acids. CDR3 protein: CSAPEAFF. The CDR3 coding sequence is TGCAGTGCTCCAGAAGCTTTCTTT.

A word on this clone: This sample includes further DNA sequences coding for the same CDR3. The V gene is TRBV20-1, the J gene TRBJ1-1, with 9 positions matching TRBD1. Germline loops: CDR1 DFQATT, CDR2 SNEGSKA (reference sequence). There are 11 residues in the CDR3. Trimming took 6 bases from V and 5 from J; bases not matched to a gene: 1. CDR3 DNA: TGCAGTGCACAGGGGGCGACTGAAGCTTTCTTT. It codes for CSAQGATEAFF.

The chain joins TRBV19 to TRBJ2-1; 7 nucleotides line up with TRBD1. J gave up 4 bases and V 5 bases, and 5 bases lay outside the gene matches. The CDR3 length is 14 residues. Germline assignment: CDR1 LNHDA and CDR2 SQIVND (reference sequence). The CDR3 loop is CASSSTGSYNEQFF. The CDR3 DNA sequence: TGTGCCAGTAGTTCGACAGGGTCATACAATGAGCAGTTCTTC.

The J gene is TRBJ2-7, the V gene TRBV30; a weak D match, TRBD1 (6 bases). The CDR3 length is 15 residues. Germline V gene lookup returns CDR1 GTSNPN and CDR2 SVGIG (reference sequence). Trimming removed 2 bases from V and 3 bases from J, with 17 bases in between. In DNA form, the CDR3 reads TGTGCCTGGAGTCCCACCGGGACAAAAAACTACGAGCAGTACTTC. This sequence encodes CAWSPTGTKNYEQYF.

This clone has only a few counts. The CDR3 protein is CASRLGPGSYEQYF. DNA for the CDR3: TGTGCAAGTCGCTTAGGCCCAGGATCCTACGAGCAGTACTTC. J is TRBJ2-7 and V is TRBV12-2; whether TRBD1, the table's D call, matches the DNA was not checked. TRBV12-2 corresponds to a pseudogene. CDR3 length: 14 residues.

The V call is TRBV9, the J call TRBJ1-4, with D hard to call. V lost 3 bases to trimming and J lost 4 bases, with 10 bases between them. The CDR3 has 14 amino acids. CDR1 and CDR2 from the germline V gene are SGDLS and YYNGEE. CDR3 residues: CASSGRAVNEKLFF. In DNA form, the CDR3 reads TGTGCCAGCAGCGGGAGGGCAGTTAATGAAAAACTGTTTTTT.

V usage is TRBV10-3 and J usage is TRBJ2-1, with TRBD1 matching 7 bases. V dropped 9 bases and J dropped 0; count of bases not matched to a gene: 8. Per the germline V gene, CDR1 is ENHRY and CDR2 is SYGVKD. The CDR3 is made up of 15 amino acids. In DNA form, the CDR3 reads TGTGCCATTACCACGGGACAGAGCTCCTACAATGAGCAGTTCTTC. It specifies CAITTGQSSYNEQFF.

This clone appeared a few times. This specimen includes other DNA sequences encoding the same CDR3. The genes are TRBV29-1 and TRBJ1-1; a possible D gene is TRBD1 (5 bases). The V end was cut by 3 bases, the J end by 1 base, with 9 bases between. This CDR3 has 13 residues. CDR1 and CDR2 from the germline V gene are SQVTM and ANQGSEA. CDR3 DNA sequence: TGCAGCGTTGAGGGTACAGGGAACACTGAAGCTTTCTTT. Amino acids: CSVEGTGNTEAFF.

This clone was seen a handful of times. V and J are TRBV2 and TRBJ2-1; no clear D. The germline V gene has CDR1 SNHLY and CDR2 FYNNEI. Trimming removed 5 bases from V and 9 bases from J, with 11 bases in between. The CDR3 is made up of 12 amino acids. CDR3 protein: CASSFSLGEQFF. CDR3 nucleotide sequence: TGTGCCAGCAGTTTCTCCCTGGGTGAGCAGTTCTTC.

The chain has TRBV25-1 and TRBJ2-7, with a weak D call TRBD1 (6 bases). This CDR3 has 14 amino acids. Germline CDR1 reads MGHDK; CDR2 reads SYGVNS. V gave up 6 bases and J gave up 3 bases, with 15 bases separating them. The CDR3 region is CASSLQGLGYEQYF. The CDR3 DNA reads TGTGCCAGCAGCCTCCAGGGGTTGGGCTACGAGCAGTACTTC.

CDR3 nucleotide sequence: TGTGCCAGCAGCTTAGACACGCTAAGCCAAGAGACCCAGTACTTC. It translates to CASSLDTLSQETQYF. J is TRBJ2-5 and V is TRBV7-9; the D is unclear. Germline V gene sequence: CDR1 SEHNR, CDR2 FQNEAQ (reference sequence). V was cut by 1 base and J by 1 base, with 10 bases left in between. The CDR3 sequence is 15 residues long.

This chain links TRBV7-2 with TRBJ2-3, with 15 nucleotides matching TRBD2. V gave up 5 bases and J gave up 9 bases; unmatched junction bases: 3. The CDR3 is 14 amino acids. Germline V lookup: CDR1 SGHTA, CDR2 FQGNSA. The CDR3 DNA is TGTGCCAGCAGCCCCGGGACTAGCGGGAGGACGCAGTATTTT. Protein sequence: CASSPGTSGRTQYF.

The rearrangement joins TRBV6-1 to TRBJ2-1; D remains unclear. The germline gives CDR1 MNHNS, CDR2 SASEGT. Trimming pared 6 bases from V and 10 bases from J, leaving 16 bases between. The CDR3 spans 13 residues. The CDR3 is CASSTEASKEQFF. CDR3 sequence (DNA): TGTGCCAGCAGCACGGAAGCGAGCAAGGAGCAGTTCTTC.

This clone was detected a few times. The rearrangement uses TRBV5-4 and TRBJ2-7; unclear D gene. Germline V gene lookup returns CDR1 SGHNT and CDR2 YYREEE (reference sequence). V was cut by 2 bases and J by 2 bases, with 17 bases left in between. The CDR3 is 16 amino acids. This CDR3 reads CASSFGVSALTYEQYF. CDR3 DNA: TGTGCCAGCAGCTTTGGGGTGAGCGCGCTAACCTACGAGCAGTACTTC. Variable domain in full (rest from reference TRBV5-4 and TRBJ2-7): ETGVTQSPTHLIKTRGQQVTLRCSSQSGHNTVSWYQQALGQGPQFIFQYYREEENGRGNFPPRFSGLQFPNYSSELNVNALELDDSALYLCASSFGVSALTYEQYFGPGTRLTVT.

This clone was seen only a few times. CDR3 in amino acids: CASSYRGGPTDTQYF. Here the CDR3 DNA reads TGTGCCAGCAGCTACCGTGGAGGGCCCACAGATACGCAGTATTTT. V usage is TRBV13 and J usage is TRBJ2-3; D possibly corresponds to TRBD2 (6 bases). Trimming shortened V by 4 bases and J by 2 bases, and 13 bases separated the two germline ends. Germline-derived CDR1 and CDR2 are PRHDT and FYEKMQ (reference sequence). The CDR3 covers 15 residues.